The 28 T cell receptor beta chains given below trace back to one sample, sequenced in a study of blood T cell repertoires in COVID-19. Sequenced by immunoSEQ multiplex PCR; TCRdb stores in-frame clones only, minus some. The top ten hold 1.5% to 2% of the sample, which has hundreds of thousands of clones, about 90% seen once. The sequenced sample was PBMCs or T cells enriched from blood (not recorded which). The receptors here all came from a woman between 18 and 30 years old who had recovered from COVID-19.

The chain couples TRBV9 to TRBJ1-3; a possible D gene is TRBD1 (5 bases). V shed 3 bases and J shed 1 base, with 8 bases lying between them. The V gene's germline CDR1 is SGDLS and CDR2 YYNGEE. The CDR3 runs 14 residues. CDR3 nucleotide sequence: TGTGCCAGCAGCGCCCCAGGGTCTGGAAACACCATATATTTT. Encoded protein: CASSAPGSGNTIYF.

The rearrangement joins TRBV6-2 or TRBV6-3 to TRBJ2-5, with D perhaps TRBD2 (5 bases). The V end was cut by 0 bases, the J end by 4 bases, with 9 bases between. This CDR3 has 14 residues. Germline CDR1 is MNHEY and CDR2 is SVGEGT. The CDR3 DNA reads as TGTGCCAGCAGTTACTCGAGAGGGTTAGAGACCCAGTACTTC. It translates to CASSYSRGLETQYF.

CDR3 sequence (DNA): TGTGCCAGCAGTCTACCTCGTAATGAAAAACTGTTTTTT. Amino acid sequence: CASSLPRNEKLFF. The rearrangement joins TRBV2 to TRBJ1-4, with D unresolved. From germline, CDR1 is SNHLY and CDR2 FYNNEI. This CDR3 contains 13 residues. The germline V and J ends were trimmed by 5 bases and 4 bases, with 8 bases remaining between them.

This chain links TRBV5-6 with TRBJ1-5; 8 nucleotides match TRBD1. Per germline, CDR1 SGHDT and CDR2 YYEEEE. This CDR3 has 19 amino acids. The junction had 18 bases not matched to a gene; V was cut back by 4 bases and J by 3 bases. CDR3 bases: TGTGCCAGCAGCCCAAAGGACAGGGTAAAGTGGATAAACAATCAGCCCCAGCATTTT. This translates into CASSPKDRVKWINNQPQHF.

Details on this clone: The same CDR3 also results from other DNA sequences found in this sample. The chain uses TRBV12-3 or TRBV12-4 and TRBJ1-4, with no clear D. Trimming removed 2 bases from V and 8 bases from J, with 3 bases in between. The CDR3 runs to 11 residues. The CDR3 protein is CASSLREKLFF. The CDR3 DNA follows: TGTGCCAGCAGTTTACGGGAAAAACTGTTTTTT.

The chain couples TRBV4-1 to TRBJ2-3, with a weak D call TRBD1 (5 bases). The germline CDR1 and CDR2 sequences are MGHRA and YSYEKL. This CDR3 contains 15 residues. Trimming took 2 bases from V and 1 from J, leaving 10 bases between them. The CDR3 region is CASSQIGAGTDTQYF. Written as DNA, the CDR3 is TGCGCCAGCAGCCAAATAGGGGCCGGCACAGATACGCAGTATTTT.

This rearrangement joins TRBV29-1 to TRBJ1-1; a weak D match, TRBD1 (5 bases). In germline, CDR1 is SQVTM, CDR2 ANQGSEA. This CDR3 comprises 13 residues. The V end lost 4 bases, the J end lost 0 bases, and 9 bases lay between the germline ends. The CDR3 region has the DNA TGCAGCGTTGCCCGGGGGGTGAACACTGAAGCTTTCTTT. This codes for CSVARGVNTEAFF. Drawing the rest from reference TRBV29-1 and TRBJ1-1, the complete variable domain is SAVISQKPSRDICQRGTSLTIQCQVDSQVTMMFWYRQQPGQSLTLIATANQGSEATYESGFVIDKFPISRPNLTFSTLTVSNMSPEDSSIYLCSVARGVNTEAFFGQGTRLTVV.

The J gene is TRBJ2-3, the V gene TRBV7-3; 16 bases are shared with TRBD2. The CDR3 sequence is 21 residues long. V shed 4 bases and J 2 bases; nucleotides not matched to a gene: 15. Looked up from germline, CDR1 is SGHTA and CDR2 is FQGTGA. CDR3 loop: CASSSGTSGRGVTRLTDTQYF. The CDR3 nucleotides are TGTGCCAGCAGCTCCGGGACTAGCGGGAGGGGAGTCACTCGACTCACAGATACGCAGTATTTT.

The rearrangement uses TRBV7-8 and TRBJ1-1, with TRBD1 matching over 8 bases. J was trimmed by 3 bases and V by 5 bases; bases with no gene match: 5. The length of the CDR3 is 14 residues. The V gene's germline CDR1 is SGHVS and CDR2 FQNEAQ. The DNA for the CDR3 is TGTGCCAGCAGCCCATACAGGGGGGACACTGAAGCTTTCTTT. It translates to CASSPYRGDTEAFF.

This rearrangement joins TRBV7-3 to TRBJ1-5; 9 bases line up with TRBD1. V was clipped by 5 bases and J by 6 bases; unmatched bases: 5. Germline V gene data show CDR1 as SGHTA and CDR2 as FQGTGA. The CDR3 contains 14 residues. The CDR3 region has the DNA TGTGCCAGCAGCCCTACAGGGGGCGGTCAGCCCCAGCATTTT. Protein product: CASSPTGGGQPQHF.

With regard to this clone: One end of the junction is discordant with germline, which a read error may explain. CDR3: CASSEGTGRSF. The CDR3 bases are TGTGCCAGCAGTGAAGGGACAGGGAGATCCTTC. J is TRBJ2-7 and V is TRBV6-1; 8 nucleotides line up with TRBD1. CDR1 and CDR2 from the germline V gene are MNHNS and SASEGT. The CDR3 contains 11 residues.

V is TRBV27 and J is TRBJ1-5, with unresolved D. The CDR3 loop spans 15 amino acids. In germline, CDR1 is MNHEY, CDR2 SMNVEV (reference sequence). Trimming took off 0 bases at V and 10 bases at J, with 16 bases between the two ends. Here the CDR3 reads CASSLSGGLARPQHF. CDR3 coding DNA: TGTGCCAGCAGTTTATCAGGTGGGCTCGCTCGACCCCAGCATTTT.

V is TRBV7-2 and J is TRBJ2-6; no reliable D call. The CDR3 contains 14 residues. Trimming took off 5 bases at V and 0 bases at J, with 5 bases between the two ends. Germline CDR1 and CDR2: SGHTA and FQGNSA. CDR3: CASSLRSGANVLTF. CDR3 DNA: TGTGCCAGCAGCCTCCGCTCTGGGGCCAACGTCCTGACTTTC. The whole variable domain, filled in from reference TRBV7-2 and TRBJ2-6, reads GAGVSQSPSNKVTEKGKDVELRCDPISGHTALYWYRQSLGQGLEFLIYFQGNSAPDKSGLPSDRFSAERTGGSVSTLTIQRTQQEDSAVYLCASSLRSGANVLTFGAGSRLTVL.

The chain has TRBV11-1 and TRBJ2-5, with TRBD2 matching over 8 bases. This CDR3 spans 15 amino acids. Unmatched junction bases numbered 14, after V lost 5 bases and J lost 9 bases. Germline V lookup: CDR1 SGHAT, CDR2 FQDESV (reference sequence). The CDR3 loop reads CASSPTGGGGRPQYF. The CDR3 DNA follows: TGTGCCAGCAGCCCAACGGGAGGCGGGGGGCGGCCCCAGTACTTC. The full variable domain, its missing parts supplied by reference TRBV11-1 and TRBJ2-5, is EAEVAQSPRYKITEKSQAVAFWCDPISGHATLYWYRQILGQGPELLVQFQDESVVDDSQLPKDRFSAERLKGVDSTLKIQPAELGDSAMYLCASSPTGGGGRPQYFGPGTRLLVL.

The chain recombines TRBV28 with TRBJ2-7; 11 nucleotides line up with TRBD1. V lost 3 bases to trimming and J lost 0 bases; unmatched junction nucleotides: 1. Germline CDR1 is MDHEN and CDR2 is SYDVKM. The CDR3 length is 15 residues. The CDR3 DNA reads as TGTGCCAGCAGTTTCGGACAGGGGGCCTCCTACGAGCAGTACTTC. Translating it yields CASSFGQGASYEQYF.

This clone was detected a few times. This sequence joins TRBV29-1 and TRBJ1-4; D possibly corresponds to TRBD1 (6 bases). Per germline, CDR1 SQVTM and CDR2 ANQGSEA. The CDR3 is 12 residues long. Trimming removed 7 bases from V and 3 bases from J, with 9 bases in between. The CDR3 DNA reads TGCAGCGCACAGGGATCTAATGAAAAACTGTTTTTT. This codes for CSAQGSNEKLFF.

This chain connects TRBV3-1 (or the pseudogene TRBV3-2) to TRBJ2-1; 8 nucleotides agree with TRBD2. The CDR3 has 20 residues. V dropped 4 bases and J dropped 0; count of bases not matched to a gene: 17. Germline V gene lookup returns CDR1 LGHDT and CDR2 YNNKEL (reference sequence). CDR3 DNA sequence: TGTGCCAGCAGCCGGGGCGTCTTAATATTAGCGGGAAGCTCCTACAATGAGCAGTTCTTC. Its protein product is CASSRGVLILAGSSYNEQFF.

The V call is TRBV12-3 or TRBV12-4, the J call TRBJ1-2; D perhaps matches TRBD1 (6 bases). CDR3 length: 11 amino acids. Trimming pared 4 bases from V and 12 bases from J, leaving 12 bases between. CDR3 loop: CASSSTGRDTF. The CDR3 region has the DNA TGTGCCAGCAGTTCAACAGGGAGGGACACCTTC.

Points on this clone: One junction end does not reproduce the germline sequence, and a read error may be involved. The chain is built from TRBV6-2 or TRBV6-3 and TRBJ1-2, with TRBD1 matching 12 bases. Germline V gene data show CDR1 as MNHEY and CDR2 as SVGEGT. This CDR3 region has 14 residues. The CDR3 bases are TGTGCCAGCAGTTCCCCTGGGACAGGGGGCAAGGAGAACTTC. This codes for CASSSPGTGGKENF.

The gene calls are TRBV7-9 and TRBJ1-1, with 11 bases lining up with TRBD1. Germline values: CDR1 SEHNR, CDR2 FQNEAQ (reference sequence). The CDR3 spans 14 residues. The junction had 5 bases not matched to a gene; V was cut back by 5 bases and J by 6 bases. This chain's CDR3 is CASSGPGQGAEAFF. The CDR3 bases are TGTGCCAGCAGCGGACCGGGACAGGGGGCTGAAGCTTTCTTT.

V and J are TRBV6-4 and TRBJ2-1, with unresolved D. The CDR3 has 13 residues. V lost 11 bases and J lost 6, with 17 bases in between. Per germline, CDR1 MRHNA and CDR2 SNTAGT. CDR3 sequence (DNA): TGTGCCTCCAGAAACCTCCCCACCAATGAGCAGTTCTTC. Translated: CASRNLPTNEQFF.

V usage is TRBV28 and J usage is TRBJ1-1; D gene uncertain. Trimming stripped 6 bases from V and 1 base from J, with 9 bases between. Germline V gives CDR1 MDHEN, CDR2 SYDVKM. The CDR3 is 13 residues long. CDR3 sequence reads: CASSFTENTEAFF. CDR3 nucleotide sequence: TGTGCCAGCAGCTTCACAGAGAACACTGAAGCTTTCTTT.

This sequence joins TRBV6-6 and TRBJ1-4; D ambiguous. The germline V gene has CDR1 MNHNY and CDR2 SVGAGI (reference sequence). The V end was cut by 8 bases, the J end by 8 bases, with 18 bases between. This CDR3 spans 14 amino acids. The CDR3 DNA follows: TGTGCCAGCCGGGAAGGGCGGGCGGGGGAAAAACTGTTTTTT. It specifies CASREGRAGEKLFF.

The gene calls are TRBV28 and TRBJ1-5; a possible D gene is TRBD1 (5 bases). CDR1 is MDHEN, CDR2 SYDVKM, per germline. Trimming took off 8 bases at V and 5 bases at J, with 19 bases between the two ends. The CDR3 has 15 residues. CDR3 nucleotide sequence: TGTGCCAGCCTACGTCGGGGGGTCTTGGATCAGCCCCAGCATTTT. Its protein is CASLRRGVLDQPQHF. The full variable domain, its missing parts supplied by reference TRBV28 and TRBJ1-5, is DVKVTQSSRYLVKRTGEKVFLECVQDMDHENMFWYRQDPGLGLRLIYFSYDVKMKEKGDIPEGYSVSREKKERFSLILESASTNQTSMYLCASLRRGVLDQPQHFGDGTRLSIL.

This chain joins TRBV15 and TRBJ1-1; 12 nucleotides align to TRBD1. Unmatched junction bases numbered 7, after V lost 0 bases and J lost 2 bases. Germline V gene data show CDR1 as LNHNV and CDR2 as YYDKDF (reference sequence). CDR3 length: 18 residues. The CDR3 sequence: CATSRETGTGGDNTEAFF. In DNA form, the CDR3 reads TGTGCCACCAGCAGAGAAACCGGGACAGGGGGCGATAACACTGAAGCTTTCTTT.

The V call is TRBV27, the J call TRBJ2-7, with 9 bases lining up with TRBD1. The CDR3 is 14 residues long. The junction had 3 bases not matched to a gene; V was cut back by 5 bases and J by 1 base. Per the germline V gene, CDR1 is MNHEY and CDR2 is SMNVEV (reference sequence). CDR3 coding DNA: TGTGCCAGCAGTACAGGGGGCAGGTCCTACGAGCAGTACTTC. Its translation is CASSTGGRSYEQYF.

This clone was found once. The CDR3 DNA reads as TGTGCCAGCAGTTCGGGAACAGGGGCAAGGTACCAAGAGACCCAGTACTTC. It codes for CASSSGTGARYQETQYF. The chain combines TRBV27 with TRBJ2-5; 7 bases align to TRBD1. Germline trimming cut 4 bases from V and 0 bases from J; bases unmatched to any gene: 11. In germline, CDR1 is MNHEY, CDR2 SMNVEV (reference sequence). The CDR3 runs 17 residues.

The V gene is TRBV5-5, the J gene TRBJ1-3, with a tentative D call TRBD1 (5 bases). Germline CDR1 and CDR2: SGHKS and YYEKEE (reference sequence). V lost 0 bases and J lost 4, with 11 bases in between. This CDR3 has 15 residues. CDR3 region: CASSLEYGGGNTIYF. CDR3 coding DNA: TGTGCCAGCAGCTTGGAGTACGGGGGAGGAAACACCATATATTTT.